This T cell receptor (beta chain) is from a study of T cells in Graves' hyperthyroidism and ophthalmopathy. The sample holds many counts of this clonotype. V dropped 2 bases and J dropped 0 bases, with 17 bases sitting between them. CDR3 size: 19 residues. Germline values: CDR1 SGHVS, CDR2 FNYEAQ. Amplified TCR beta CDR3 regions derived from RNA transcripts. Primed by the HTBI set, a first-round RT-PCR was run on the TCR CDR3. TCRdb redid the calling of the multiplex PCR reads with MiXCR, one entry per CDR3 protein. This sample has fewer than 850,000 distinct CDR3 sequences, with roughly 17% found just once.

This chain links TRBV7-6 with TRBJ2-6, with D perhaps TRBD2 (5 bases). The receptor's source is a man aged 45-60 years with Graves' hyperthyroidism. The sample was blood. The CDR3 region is CASSLSFWSGNSGANVLTF. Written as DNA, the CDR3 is TGTGCCAGCAGCTTAAGTTTTTGGTCGGGAAACTCTGGGGCCAACGTCCTGACTTTC.